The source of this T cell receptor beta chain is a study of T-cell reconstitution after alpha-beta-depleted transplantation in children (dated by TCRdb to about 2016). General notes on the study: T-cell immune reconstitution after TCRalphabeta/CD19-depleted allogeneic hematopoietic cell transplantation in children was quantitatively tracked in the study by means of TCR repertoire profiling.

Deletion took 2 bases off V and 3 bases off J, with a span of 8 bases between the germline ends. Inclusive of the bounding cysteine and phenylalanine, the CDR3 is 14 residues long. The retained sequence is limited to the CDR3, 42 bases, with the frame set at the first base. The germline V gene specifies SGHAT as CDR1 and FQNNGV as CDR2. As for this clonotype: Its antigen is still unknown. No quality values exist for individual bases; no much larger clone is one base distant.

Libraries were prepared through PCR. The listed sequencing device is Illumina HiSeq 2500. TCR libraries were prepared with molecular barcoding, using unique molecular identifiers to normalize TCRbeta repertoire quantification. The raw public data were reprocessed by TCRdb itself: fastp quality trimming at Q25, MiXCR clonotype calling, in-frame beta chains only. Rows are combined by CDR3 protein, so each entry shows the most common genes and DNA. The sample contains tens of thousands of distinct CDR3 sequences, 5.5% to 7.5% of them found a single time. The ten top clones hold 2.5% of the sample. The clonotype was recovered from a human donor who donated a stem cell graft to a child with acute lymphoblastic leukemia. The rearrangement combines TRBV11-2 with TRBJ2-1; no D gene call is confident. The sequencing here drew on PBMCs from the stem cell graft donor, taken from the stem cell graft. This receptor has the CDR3 CASSLSEGYNEQFF. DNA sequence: TGTGCCAGCAGCTTAAGTGAAGGCTACAATGAGCAGTTCTTC. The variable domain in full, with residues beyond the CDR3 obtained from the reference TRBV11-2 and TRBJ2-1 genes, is EAGVAQSPRYKIIEKRQSVAFWCNPISGHATLYWYQQILGQGPKLLIQFQNNGVVDDSQLPKDRFSAERLKGVDSTLKIQPAKLEDSAVYLCASSLSEGYNEQFFGPGTRLTVL.